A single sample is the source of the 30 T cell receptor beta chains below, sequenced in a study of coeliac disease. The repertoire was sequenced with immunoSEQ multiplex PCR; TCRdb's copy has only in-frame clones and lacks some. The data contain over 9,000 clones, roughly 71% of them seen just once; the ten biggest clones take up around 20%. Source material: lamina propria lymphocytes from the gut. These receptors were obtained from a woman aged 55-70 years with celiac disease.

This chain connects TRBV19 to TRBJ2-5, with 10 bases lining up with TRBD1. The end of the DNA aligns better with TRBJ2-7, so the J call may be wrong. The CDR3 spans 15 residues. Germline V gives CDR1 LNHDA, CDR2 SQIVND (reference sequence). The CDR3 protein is CASSSPGQGTYEQYF. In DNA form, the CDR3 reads TGTGCCAGTAGTTCCCCGGGACAGGGGACCTACGAGCAGTACTTC.

CDR3 DNA sequence: TGTGCCAGTAGTATAACAGGGGTAGGCGGGGAGCTGTTTTTT. It specifies CASSITGVGGELFF. The rearrangement links TRBV19 to TRBJ2-2; the match to TRBD1 covers 7 bases. V shed 2 bases and J 7 bases; nucleotides not matched to a gene: 4. Germline assignment: CDR1 LNHDA and CDR2 SQIVND (reference sequence). The length of the CDR3 is 14 residues.

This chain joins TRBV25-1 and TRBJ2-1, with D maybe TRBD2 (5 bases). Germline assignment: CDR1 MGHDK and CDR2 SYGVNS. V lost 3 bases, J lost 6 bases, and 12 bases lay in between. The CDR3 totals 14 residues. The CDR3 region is CASSDPGVTNEQFF. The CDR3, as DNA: TGTGCCAGCAGTGACCCCGGGGTTACCAATGAGCAGTTCTTC.

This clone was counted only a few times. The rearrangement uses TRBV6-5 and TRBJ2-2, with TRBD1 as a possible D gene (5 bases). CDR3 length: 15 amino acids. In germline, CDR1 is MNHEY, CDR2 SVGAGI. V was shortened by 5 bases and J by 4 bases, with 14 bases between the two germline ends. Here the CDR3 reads CASSTRNRFTGELFF. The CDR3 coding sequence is TGTGCCAGCAGTACCCGAAACAGGTTCACCGGGGAGCTGTTTTTT.

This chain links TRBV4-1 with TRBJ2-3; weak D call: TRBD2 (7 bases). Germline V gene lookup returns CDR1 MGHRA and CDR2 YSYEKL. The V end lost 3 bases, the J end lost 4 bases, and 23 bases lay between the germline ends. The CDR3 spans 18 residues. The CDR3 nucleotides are TGCGCCAGCAGCCAGCGGTCGGGGGGCCCGGTAGCTCCAGATACGCAGTATTTT. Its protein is CASSQRSGGPVAPDTQYF.

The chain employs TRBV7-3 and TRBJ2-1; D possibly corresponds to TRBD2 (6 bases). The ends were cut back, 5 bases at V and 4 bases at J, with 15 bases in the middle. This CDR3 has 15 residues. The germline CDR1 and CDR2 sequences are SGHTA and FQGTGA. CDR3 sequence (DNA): TGTGCCAGCAGCCAAACGGCTAGCGCATACAATGAGCAGTTCTTC. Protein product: CASSQTASAYNEQFF.

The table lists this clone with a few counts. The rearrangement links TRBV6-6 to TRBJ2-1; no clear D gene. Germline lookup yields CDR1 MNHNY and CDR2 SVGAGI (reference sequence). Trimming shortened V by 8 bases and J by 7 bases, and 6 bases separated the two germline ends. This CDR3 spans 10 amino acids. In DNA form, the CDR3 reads TGTGCCAGCGGCCCTAATGAGCAGTTCTTC. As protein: CASGPNEQFF.

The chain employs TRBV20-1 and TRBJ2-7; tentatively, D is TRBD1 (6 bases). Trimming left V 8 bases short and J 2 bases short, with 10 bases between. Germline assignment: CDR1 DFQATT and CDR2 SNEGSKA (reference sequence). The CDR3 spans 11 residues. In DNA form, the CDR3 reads TGCAGTCCCAGACAGGCCTACGAGCAGTACTTC. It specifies CSPRQAYEQYF.

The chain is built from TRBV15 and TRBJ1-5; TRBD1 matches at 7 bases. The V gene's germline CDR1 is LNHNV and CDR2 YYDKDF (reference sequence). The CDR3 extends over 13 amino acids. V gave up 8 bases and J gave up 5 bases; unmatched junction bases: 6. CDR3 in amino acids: CATSDREHQPQHF. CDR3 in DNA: TGTGCCACCTCTGACAGGGAGCATCAGCCCCAGCATTTT.

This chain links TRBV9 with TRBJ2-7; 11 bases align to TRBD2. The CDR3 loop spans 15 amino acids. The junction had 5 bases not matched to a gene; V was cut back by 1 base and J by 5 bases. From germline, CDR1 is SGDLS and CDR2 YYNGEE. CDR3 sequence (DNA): TGTGCCAGCAGCGTAAGTCCTAGCGGGAGGAACGAGCAGTACTTC. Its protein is CASSVSPSGRNEQYF.

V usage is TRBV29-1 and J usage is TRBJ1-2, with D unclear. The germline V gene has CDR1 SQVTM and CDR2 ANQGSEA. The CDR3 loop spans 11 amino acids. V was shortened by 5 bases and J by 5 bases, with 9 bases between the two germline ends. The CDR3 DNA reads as TGCAGCGTTCTGAGCCTTTATGGCTACACCTTC. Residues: CSVLSLYGYTF. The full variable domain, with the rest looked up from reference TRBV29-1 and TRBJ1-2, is SAVISQKPSRDICQRGTSLTIQCQVDSQVTMMFWYRQQPGQSLTLIATANQGSEATYESGFVIDKFPISRPNLTFSTLTVSNMSPEDSSIYLCSVLSLYGYTFGSGTRLTVV.

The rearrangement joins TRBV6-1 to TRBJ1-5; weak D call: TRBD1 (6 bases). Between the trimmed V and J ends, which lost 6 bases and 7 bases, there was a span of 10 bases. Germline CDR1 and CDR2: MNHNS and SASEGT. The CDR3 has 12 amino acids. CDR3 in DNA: TGTGCCAGCAGGGCAGGGGACCAGCCCCAGCATTTT. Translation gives CASRAGDQPQHF.

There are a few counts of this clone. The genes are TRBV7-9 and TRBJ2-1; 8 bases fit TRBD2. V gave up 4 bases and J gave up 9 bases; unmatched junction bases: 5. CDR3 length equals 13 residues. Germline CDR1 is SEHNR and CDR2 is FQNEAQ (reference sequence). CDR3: CASSSGLASEQFF. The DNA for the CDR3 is TGTGCCAGCAGCTCCGGACTAGCAAGTGAGCAGTTCTTC.

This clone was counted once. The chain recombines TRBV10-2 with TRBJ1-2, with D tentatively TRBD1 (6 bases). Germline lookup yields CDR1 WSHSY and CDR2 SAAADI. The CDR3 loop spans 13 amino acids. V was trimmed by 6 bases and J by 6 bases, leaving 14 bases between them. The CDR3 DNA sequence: TGCGCCAGCAGCCCAGGGGAGGGAAATGGCTACACCTTC. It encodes CASSPGEGNGYTF.

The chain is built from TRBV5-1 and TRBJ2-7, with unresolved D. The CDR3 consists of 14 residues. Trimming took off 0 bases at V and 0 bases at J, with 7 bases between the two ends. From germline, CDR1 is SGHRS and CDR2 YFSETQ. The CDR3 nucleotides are TGCGCCAGCAGCTTGGCGTGGAGCTCCTACGAGCAGTACTTC. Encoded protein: CASSLAWSSYEQYF.

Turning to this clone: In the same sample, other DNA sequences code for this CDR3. The CDR3 region is CASSSTGDLFF. CDR3 DNA: TGTGCCAGCAGTTCAACGGGAGATTTGTTCTTC. The chain is built from TRBV27 and TRBJ2-1; D might be TRBD2 (6 bases). The length of the CDR3 is 11 residues. CDR1 MNHEY and CDR2 SMNVEV come from the germline V gene (reference sequence). V lost 4 bases and J 15 bases, leaving 13 bases between the germline ends.

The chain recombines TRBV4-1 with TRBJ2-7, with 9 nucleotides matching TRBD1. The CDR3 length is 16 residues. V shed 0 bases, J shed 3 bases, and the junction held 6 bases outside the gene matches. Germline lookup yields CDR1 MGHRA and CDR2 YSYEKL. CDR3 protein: CASSQDHRQGVYEQYF. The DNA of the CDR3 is TGCGCCAGCAGCCAAGATCATCGACAGGGGGTCTACGAGCAGTACTTC.

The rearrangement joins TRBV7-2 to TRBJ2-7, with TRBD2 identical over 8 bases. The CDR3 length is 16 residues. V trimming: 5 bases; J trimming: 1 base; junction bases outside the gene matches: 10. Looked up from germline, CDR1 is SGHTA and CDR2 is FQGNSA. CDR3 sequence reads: CASSLSGGLFSYEQYF. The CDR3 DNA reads TGTGCCAGCAGCCTAAGCGGGGGCCTCTTTTCCTACGAGCAGTACTTC.

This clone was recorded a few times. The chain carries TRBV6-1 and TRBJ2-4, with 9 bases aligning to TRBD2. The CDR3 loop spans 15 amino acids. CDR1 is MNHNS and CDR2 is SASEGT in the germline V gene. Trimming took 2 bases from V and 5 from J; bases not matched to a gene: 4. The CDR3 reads CASSEILAGENIQYF. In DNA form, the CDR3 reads TGTGCCAGCAGTGAAATTTTAGCGGGGGAAAACATTCAGTACTTC.

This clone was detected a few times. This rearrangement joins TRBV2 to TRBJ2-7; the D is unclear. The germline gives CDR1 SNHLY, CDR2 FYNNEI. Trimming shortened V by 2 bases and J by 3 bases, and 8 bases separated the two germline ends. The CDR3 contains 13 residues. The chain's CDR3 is CASSELPIYEQYF. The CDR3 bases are TGTGCCAGCAGTGAATTACCTATCTACGAGCAGTACTTC.

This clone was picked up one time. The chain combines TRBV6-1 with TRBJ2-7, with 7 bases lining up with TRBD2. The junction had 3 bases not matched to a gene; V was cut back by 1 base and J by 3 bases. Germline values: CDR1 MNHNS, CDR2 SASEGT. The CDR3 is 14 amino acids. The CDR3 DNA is TGTGCCAGCAGTGAAGGTACGGGGGGCTACGAGCAGTACTTC. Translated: CASSEGTGGYEQYF.

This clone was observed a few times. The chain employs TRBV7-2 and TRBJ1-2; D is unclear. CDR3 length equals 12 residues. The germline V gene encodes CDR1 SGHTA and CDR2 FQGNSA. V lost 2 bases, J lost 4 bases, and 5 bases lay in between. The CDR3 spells CASSLFSYGYTF. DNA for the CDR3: TGTGCCAGCAGCTTATTCAGCTATGGCTACACCTTC.

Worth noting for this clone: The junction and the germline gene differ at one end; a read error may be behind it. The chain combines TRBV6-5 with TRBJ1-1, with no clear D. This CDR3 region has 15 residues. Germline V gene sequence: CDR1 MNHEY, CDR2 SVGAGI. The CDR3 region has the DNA TGTGCCAGCAGTCACTCGGGAGTCCAGAACACTGAAGCTTTCTTT. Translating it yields CASSHSGVQNTEAFF.

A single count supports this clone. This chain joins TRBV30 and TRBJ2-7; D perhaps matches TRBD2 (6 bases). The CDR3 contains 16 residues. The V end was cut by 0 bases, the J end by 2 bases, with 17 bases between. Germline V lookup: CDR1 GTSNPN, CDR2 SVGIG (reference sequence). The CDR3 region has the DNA TGTGCCTGGAGTGTACCGGGGGTCGTGGGAACCTACGAGCAGTACTTC. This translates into CAWSVPGVVGTYEQYF.

Written as DNA, the CDR3 is TGTGCCAGCAGCCAACGACAGGATCAAGAGACCCAGTACTTC. Protein sequence: CASSQRQDQETQYF. The chain uses TRBV7-6 and TRBJ2-5; D may be TRBD1 (6 bases). CDR1 is SGHVS and CDR2 is FNYEAQ in the germline V gene. Trimming removed 5 bases from V and 2 bases from J, with 12 bases in between. CDR3 length: 14 residues.

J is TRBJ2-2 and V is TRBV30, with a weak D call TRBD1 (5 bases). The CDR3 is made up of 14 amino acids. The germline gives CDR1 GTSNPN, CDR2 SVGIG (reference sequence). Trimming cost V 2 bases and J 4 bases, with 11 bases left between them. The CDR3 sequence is CAWSSPGRTGELFF. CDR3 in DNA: TGTGCCTGGAGTTCACCAGGGCGCACCGGGGAGCTGTTTTTT.

CDR3 bases: TGTGCCAGTAGTATAGCCCTAGGTCTTAGTCAAGAGACCCAGTACTTC. Its protein is CASSIALGLSQETQYF. The V call is TRBV19, the J call TRBJ2-5; no definite D call. V lost 1 base, J lost 2 bases, and 14 bases lay in between. The CDR3 consists of 16 residues. CDR1 and CDR2 (germline): LNHDA, SQIVND (reference sequence).

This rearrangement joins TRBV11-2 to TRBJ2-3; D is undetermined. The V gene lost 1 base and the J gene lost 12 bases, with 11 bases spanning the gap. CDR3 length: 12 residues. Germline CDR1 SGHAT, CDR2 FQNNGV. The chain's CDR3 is CASSLVNSGQYF. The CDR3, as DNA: TGTGCCAGCAGCTTAGTTAACTCGGGTCAGTATTTT. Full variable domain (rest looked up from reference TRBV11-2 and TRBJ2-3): EAGVAQSPRYKIIEKRQSVAFWCNPISGHATLYWYQQILGQGPKLLIQFQNNGVVDDSQLPKDRFSAERLKGVDSTLKIQPAKLEDSAVYLCASSLVNSGQYFGPGTRLTVL.

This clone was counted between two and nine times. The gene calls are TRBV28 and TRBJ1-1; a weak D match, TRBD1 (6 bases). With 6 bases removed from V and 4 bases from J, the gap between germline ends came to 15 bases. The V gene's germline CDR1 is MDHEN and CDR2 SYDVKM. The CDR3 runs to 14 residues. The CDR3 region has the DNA TGTGCCAGCAGGCCCAGGGGATCAACCACTGAAGCTTTCTTT. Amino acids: CASRPRGSTTEAFF.

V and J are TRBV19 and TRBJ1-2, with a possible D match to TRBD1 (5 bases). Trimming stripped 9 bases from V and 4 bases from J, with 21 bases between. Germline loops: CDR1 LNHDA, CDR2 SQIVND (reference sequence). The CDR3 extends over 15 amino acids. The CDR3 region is CASSPQARVGYGYTF. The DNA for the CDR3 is TGTGCCAGCTCACCTCAGGCCAGGGTGGGCTATGGCTACACCTTC.